One sample yielded the 14 T cell receptor beta chains listed below, sequenced in a study of Tregs in tolerant kidney transplant recipients. Only in-frame clones appear in the TCRdb table, and some are missing; sequencing was by immunoSEQ multiplex PCR. The listing contains roughly 34,000 clones. The sample here was CD8+ T cells from blood, taken before the transplant. The receptors were gathered from a human donor who received a combined kidney and bone marrow transplant.

Worth noting for this clone: The read stops 3 residues short of the end of the CDR3; the missing end is completed from the germline J gene. The chain has TRBV29-1 and TRBJ2-7, with 14 bases identical to TRBD2. Germline lookup yields CDR1 SQVTM and CDR2 ANQGSEA. The CDR3 has 14 residues. V shed 0 bases and J 6 bases; nucleotides not matched to a gene: 1. CDR3 DNA, as far as it was read: TGCAGCGTTGAAGATGGGACTAGCGGGAGCGAG. This encodes CSVEDGTSGSE. The full CDR3 sequence reads CSVEDGTSGSEQYF.

Regarding this clone: The CDR3 extends 3 residues past the end of the read, so its final part is completed from the germline J gene. The chain carries TRBV18 and TRBJ2-1, with TRBD1 identical over 7 bases. The germline V gene has CDR1 KGHSH and CDR2 LQKENI. Unmatched junction bases numbered 7, after V lost 0 bases and J lost 5 bases. The CDR3 is made up of 16 amino acids. The sequenced CDR3 bases are TGTGCCAGCTCACCACCGGGGTCAGGGGGACACAATGAG. It encodes CASSPPGSGGHNE. The whole CDR3 sequence reads CASSPPGSGGHNEQFF.

Notes on this clone: With the read ending 3 residues before the CDR3 end, the germline J gene is used to fill in that end. The chain recombines TRBV11-2 with TRBJ2-3; TRBD1 aligns across 7 bases. Germline V lookup: CDR1 SGHAT, CDR2 FQNNGV. The V segment lost 5 bases and the J segment 2 bases; nucleotides outside the gene matches: 7. CDR3 length: 15 residues. CDR3 DNA, as far as it was read: TGTGCCAGCAGCCTAAGGGACAGTCCCACAGATACG. This gives the protein CASSLRDSPTDT. The CDR3 in full is CASSLRDSPTDTQYF. Using reference TRBV11-2 and TRBJ2-3 for the parts outside the CDR3, the full variable domain is EAGVAQSPRYKIIEKRQSVAFWCNPISGHATLYWYQQILGQGPKLLIQFQNNGVVDDSQLPKDRFSAERLKGVDSTLKIQPAKLEDSAVYLCASSLRDSPTDTQYFGPGTRLTVL.

Comments on this clone: The read gets to within 3 residues of the CDR3 end, and the germline J gene fills in the rest. The chain links TRBV19 to TRBJ2-3, with D tentatively TRBD1 (5 bases). V was trimmed by 2 bases and J by 2 bases, leaving 8 bases between them. CDR1 is LNHDA, CDR2 SQIVND, per germline (reference sequence). The CDR3 is 14 residues long. The CDR3 here is CASSITGYTDTQYF. Partial CDR3 DNA: TGTGCCAGTAGTATAACAGGCTACACAGATACG.

About this clone itself: A read error may produce the germline difference seen at one junction end. The read terminates 3 residues ahead of where the CDR3 ends, so the germline J gene completes it. The rearrangement links TRBV6-1 to TRBJ2-5; D is uncertain. This CDR3 has 15 residues. Germline V gene sequence: CDR1 MNHNS, CDR2 SASEGT. The CDR3 here is CASNEYVYPTETQYF. The CDR3 DNA, read in part, is TGTGCCAGCAATGAATATGTCTACCCCACAGAGACC.

Worth noting for this clone: Read data end 3 residues before the CDR3 end; the end is taken from the germline J gene. This sequence joins TRBV19 and TRBJ2-1, with D possibly TRBD1 on 6 matching bases. The V and J ends lost 5 bases and 2 bases respectively, with 16 bases between them. This CDR3 is built from 16 residues. Germline lookup yields CDR1 LNHDA and CDR2 SQIVND (reference sequence). CDR3 residues: CASSPLQGIPYNEQFF. Partial CDR3 DNA: TGTGCCAGTAGTCCGTTACAGGGAATCCCCTACAATGAG.

Note on this clone: The read ends 3 residues shy of where the CDR3 ends; the end is completed using the germline J gene. The V call is TRBV29-1, the J call TRBJ2-7; a weak D match, TRBD2 (5 bases). This CDR3 comprises 13 residues. Germline CDR1 is SQVTM and CDR2 is ANQGSEA. Deletions cut 1 base from V and 4 bases from J, with 11 bases between. CDR3 region: CSVEGGGFYEQYF. The CDR3 DNA, read in part, is TGCAGCGTTGAAGGCGGAGGATTTTACGAG.

Regarding this clone: The CDR3 extends 3 residues past the end of the read, so its final part is completed from the germline J gene. The rearrangement uses TRBV6-1 and TRBJ1-5; D possibly corresponds to TRBD1 (5 bases). CDR1 and CDR2 from the germline V gene are MNHNS and SASEGT. The CDR3 is 12 amino acids. The sequenced part of the CDR3 DNA is TGTGCCAGCAGTGACCCGGGGGACCCC. It specifies CASSDPGDP. The CDR3, in full, reads CASSDPGDPQHF.

Regarding this clone: The CDR3 end lies 3 residues beyond the end of the read and is filled in from the germline J gene. J is TRBJ1-6 and V is TRBV20-1, with D tentatively TRBD1 (5 bases). This CDR3 comprises 15 residues. Looked up from germline, CDR1 is DFQATT and CDR2 is SNEGSKA (reference sequence). V dropped 0 bases and J dropped 9 bases, with 15 bases sitting between them. Incomplete CDR3 DNA: TGCAGTGCTAGAGATCCCGCCAGGGTGGGTTCACCC. It is translated as CSARDPARVGSP. The entire CDR3 reads CSARDPARVGSPLHF.

On this clone itself: The CDR3 extends 3 residues past the end of the read, so its final part is completed from the germline J gene. This chain uses TRBV6-1 with TRBJ2-5, with 8 bases that match TRBD1. Germline CDR1 and CDR2: MNHNS and SASEGT. The J segment lost 1 base and the V segment lost 4 bases, leaving 8 bases of the junction unmatched. The CDR3 consists of 16 residues. CDR3: CASSALRGLGQETQYF. The CDR3 DNA, read in part, is TGTGCCAGCAGTGCTCTCAGGGGGCTAGGCCAAGAGACC.

CDR3 amino acids: CASSASITGYTGELFF. The covered CDR3 bases are TGTGCCAGCAGCGCCAGCATCACAGGGTACACCGGGGAG. The J gene is TRBJ2-2, the V gene TRBV7-6, with D perhaps matching TRBD1 (6 bases). The read ends 3 residues before the CDR3 terminus; that terminus is restored from the germline J gene. The CDR3 sequence is 16 residues long. V was pared by 5 bases and J by 3 bases, with 16 bases between. Germline-derived CDR1 and CDR2 are SGHVS and FNYEAQ.

Regarding this clone: The read gets to within 3 residues of the CDR3 end, and the germline J gene fills in the rest. V and J are TRBV6-2 or TRBV6-3 and TRBJ1-1; 8 nucleotides match TRBD1. The germline CDR1 and CDR2 sequences are MNHEY and SVGEGT. The CDR3 covers 15 residues. With V trimmed by 5 bases and J by 3 bases, 8 bases remained unmatched. The sequenced part of the CDR3 DNA is TGTGCCAGCAGTCCCTGGACAGGGAGGGACACTGAA. Protein sequence: CASSPWTGRDTE. The entire CDR3 sequence reads CASSPWTGRDTEAFF.

About this clone itself: Read sequence stops 3 residues before the CDR3 end, and the germline J gene provides the missing end. The chain links TRBV6-1 to TRBJ1-2; no definite D call. The CDR3 loop spans 13 amino acids. Germline V lookup: CDR1 MNHNS, CDR2 SASEGT. V lost 2 bases and J lost 4, with 8 bases in between. The CDR3 reads CASSELVGYGYTF. CDR3 DNA (partial): TGTGCCAGCAGTGAATTGGTCGGCTATGGC.

Comments on this clone: The read falls 3 residues short of the CDR3 end, and the missing part is taken from the germline J gene. V usage is TRBV30 and J usage is TRBJ1-4; no reliable D call. The ends were cut back, 2 bases at V and 1 base at J, with 14 bases in the middle. The germline V gene has CDR1 GTSNPN and CDR2 SVGIG (reference sequence). This CDR3 is built from 16 residues. The covered CDR3 bases are TGTGCCTGGAGTCCAAACCGCGGGGTAACTAATGAAAAA. Encoded protein: CAWSPNRGVTNEK. The whole CDR3 protein reads CAWSPNRGVTNEKLFF.